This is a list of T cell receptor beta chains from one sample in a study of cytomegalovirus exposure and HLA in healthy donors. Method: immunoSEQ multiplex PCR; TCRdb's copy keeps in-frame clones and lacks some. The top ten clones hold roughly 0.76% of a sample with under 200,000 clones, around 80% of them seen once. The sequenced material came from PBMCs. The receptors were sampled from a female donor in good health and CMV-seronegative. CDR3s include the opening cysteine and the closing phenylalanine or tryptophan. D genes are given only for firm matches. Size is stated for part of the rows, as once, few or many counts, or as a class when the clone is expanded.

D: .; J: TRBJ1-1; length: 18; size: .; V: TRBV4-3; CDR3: CASSQVLERTTMNTEAFF; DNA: TGCGCCAGCAGCCAAGTTTTAGAGAGGACAACCATGAACACTGAAGCTTTCTTT
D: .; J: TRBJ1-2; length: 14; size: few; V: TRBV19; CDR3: CASSSVGSHYGYTF; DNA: TGTGCCAGTAGTTCCGTGGGGAGCCACTATGGCTACACCTTC
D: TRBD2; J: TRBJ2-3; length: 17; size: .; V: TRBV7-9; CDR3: CASSLGLAGALTDTQYF; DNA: TGTGCCAGCAGCTTAGGGCTAGCGGGGGCGCTCACAGATACGCAGTATTTT
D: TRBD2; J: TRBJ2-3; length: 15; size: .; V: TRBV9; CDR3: CASSGGLAGGYTQYF; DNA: TGTGCCAGCAGCGGGGGACTAGCGGGGGGATATACGCAGTATTTT
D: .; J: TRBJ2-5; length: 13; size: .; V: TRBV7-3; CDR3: CASSSQGGEAQYF; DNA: TGTGCCAGCAGCAGCCAGGGGGGAGAGGCCCAGTACTTC
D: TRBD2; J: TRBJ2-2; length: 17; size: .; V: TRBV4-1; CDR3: CASSQDPPGGLAGELFF; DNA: TGCGCCAGCAGCCAAGATCCACCGGGGGGATTGGCCGGGGAGCTGTTTTTT
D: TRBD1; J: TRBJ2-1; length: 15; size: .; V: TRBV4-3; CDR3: CASRAGTAPFNEQFF; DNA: TGCGCCAGCAGAGCCGGGACAGCCCCATTCAATGAGCAGTTCTTC
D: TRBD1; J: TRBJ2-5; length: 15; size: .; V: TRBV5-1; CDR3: CASSLDGTGSEAQYF; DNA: TGCGCCAGCAGCTTGGATGGGACAGGCAGCGAGGCCCAGTACTTC
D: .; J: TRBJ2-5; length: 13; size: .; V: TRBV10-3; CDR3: CAIRGTNQETQYF; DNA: TGTGCCATCAGGGGGACAAACCAAGAGACCCAGTACTTC
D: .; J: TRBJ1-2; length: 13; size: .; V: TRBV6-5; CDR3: CASRDTGLYGYTF; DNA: TGTGCCAGCAGAGATACAGGGCTATATGGCTACACCTTC
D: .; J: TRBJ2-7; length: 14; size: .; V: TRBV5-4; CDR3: CASSLGGYSYEQYF; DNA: TGTGCCAGCTCCCTGGGCGGGTACTCCTACGAGCAGTACTTC
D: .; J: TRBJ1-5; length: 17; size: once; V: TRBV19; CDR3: CASSKRVDSYSNQPQHF; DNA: TGTGCCAGTAGTAAGAGGGTGGACAGTTATAGCAATCAGCCCCAGCATTTT
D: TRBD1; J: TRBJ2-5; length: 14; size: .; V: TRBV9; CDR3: CASSRTGGEETQYF; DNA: TGTGCCAGCAGCCGGACAGGGGGCGAAGAGACCCAGTACTTC
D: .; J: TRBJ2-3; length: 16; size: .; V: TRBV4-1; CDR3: CASSQPYKGVADTQYF; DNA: TGCGCCAGCAGCCAACCCTATAAGGGAGTCGCGGATACGCAGTATTTT
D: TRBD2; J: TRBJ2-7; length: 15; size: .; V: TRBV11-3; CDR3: CASSDSSGRASEQYF; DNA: TGTGCCAGCAGCGATAGTAGCGGGAGGGCCTCCGAGCAGTACTTC
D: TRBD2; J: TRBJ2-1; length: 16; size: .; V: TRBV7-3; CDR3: CASSLATGGSYNEQFF; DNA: TGTGCCAGCAGCTTAGCCACGGGAGGGTCTTACAATGAGCAGTTCTTC
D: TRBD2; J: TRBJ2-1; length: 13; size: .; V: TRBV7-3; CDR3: CASSLKGLSEQFF; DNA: TGTGCCAGCAGCTTAAAGGGACTAAGTGAGCAGTTCTTC
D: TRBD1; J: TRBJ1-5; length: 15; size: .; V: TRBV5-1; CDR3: CASSLTDRGREPQHF; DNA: TGCGCCAGCAGCTTAACAGACAGGGGAAGGGAGCCCCAGCATTTT
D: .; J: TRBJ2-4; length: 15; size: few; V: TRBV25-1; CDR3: CASRYRDTLGNIQYF; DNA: TGTGCCAGCAGGTACCGGGACACCCTCGGAAACATTCAGTACTTC
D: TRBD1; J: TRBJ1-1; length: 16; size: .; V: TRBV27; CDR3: CASSRAGTGLGTEAFF; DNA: TGTGCCAGCAGTCGGGCCGGGACAGGGCTCGGCACTGAAGCTTTCTTT
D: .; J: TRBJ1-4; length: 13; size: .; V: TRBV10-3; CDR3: CAISQGSGEKLFF; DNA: TGTGCCATTTCACAGGGTTCGGGTGAAAAACTGTTTTTT
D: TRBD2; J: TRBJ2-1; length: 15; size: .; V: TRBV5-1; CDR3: CASSLASGVGNEQFF; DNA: TGCGCCAGCAGCTTGGCTAGCGGGGTTGGAAATGAGCAGTTCTTC
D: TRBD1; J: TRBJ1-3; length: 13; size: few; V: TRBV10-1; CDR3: CASSGQGGNTIYF; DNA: TGCGCCAGCTCGGGACAGGGTGGAAACACCATATATTTT
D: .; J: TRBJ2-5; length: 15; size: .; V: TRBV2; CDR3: CASSAEQGRRETQYF; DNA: TGTGCCAGCAGTGCGGAACAGGGTCGGCGAGAGACCCAGTACTTC
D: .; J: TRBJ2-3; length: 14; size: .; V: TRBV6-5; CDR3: CASTKYPGTDTQYF; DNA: TGTGCCAGCACCAAGTACCCGGGCACAGATACGCAGTATTTT
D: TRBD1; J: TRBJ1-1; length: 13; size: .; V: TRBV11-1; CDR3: CASSPGTGREAFF; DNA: TGTGCCAGCAGCCCCGGGACAGGGCGTGAAGCTTTCTTT